The 17 T cell receptor beta chains presented below share a single source sample, sequenced in a study of cytomegalovirus exposure and HLA in healthy donors. The PCR employed 60 Vbeta primers together with 13 Jbeta primers. Assay: immunoSEQ multiplex PCR; the TCRdb copy retains only in-frame clones and omits some. This sample has just over 150,000 clones, with roughly 73% found just once. Sequencing was done on a sample of PBMCs. The receptors originated from a woman aged 25 to 39 in good health and CMV-seronegative.

The chain recombines TRBV6-6 with TRBJ1-3; D is perhaps TRBD1 (5 bases). Trimming shortened V by 6 bases and J by 3 bases, and 15 bases separated the two germline ends. Germline loops: CDR1 MNHNY, CDR2 SVGAGI (reference sequence). This CDR3 contains 15 residues. The chain's CDR3 is CASSPWLGGGNTIYF. The DNA for the CDR3 is TGTGCCAGCAGCCCCTGGTTGGGGGGTGGAAACACCATATATTTT.

The chain joins TRBV6-1 to TRBJ2-1; D is perhaps TRBD2 (6 bases). The CDR3 sequence is 15 residues long. V lost 2 bases and J 4 bases, leaving 12 bases between the germline ends. Germline lookup yields CDR1 MNHNS and CDR2 SASEGT. CDR3 nucleotides: TGTGCCAGCAGTGAACCCGGGCGGGGATACAATGAGCAGTTCTTC. It encodes CASSEPGRGYNEQFF.

This rearrangement joins TRBV30 to TRBJ1-4; TRBD1 is a possible D gene (5 bases). In germline, CDR1 is GTSNPN, CDR2 SVGIG (reference sequence). V shed 2 bases and J shed 8 bases, with 21 bases lying between them. The CDR3 contains 16 residues. The CDR3 sequence is CAWSHGGGRVGEKLFF. DNA of the CDR3: TGTGCCTGGAGTCACGGGGGAGGCCGGGTAGGGGAAAAACTGTTTTTT.

The gene calls are TRBV6-1 and TRBJ2-7; D unresolved. CDR3 size: 14 residues. Germline V gene lookup returns CDR1 MNHNS and CDR2 SASEGT. Trimming shortened V by 6 bases and J by 3 bases, and 15 bases separated the two germline ends. CDR3 bases: TGTGCCAGCAGCGAACTCGGGTCATTCTACGAGCAGTACTTC. Its translation: CASSELGSFYEQYF.

This clone was picked up a small number of times. The rearrangement links TRBV30 to TRBJ1-4; D is possibly TRBD1 (5 bases). The CDR3 extends over 13 amino acids. Germline V lookup: CDR1 GTSNPN, CDR2 SVGIG (reference sequence). V was shortened by 2 bases and J by 8 bases, with 12 bases between the two germline ends. The CDR3 nucleotides are TGTGCCTGGAGTTTAACAGGCGGAGAAAAACTGTTTTTT. Translation gives CAWSLTGGEKLFF.

This chain uses TRBV7-9 with TRBJ1-3, with 9 bases that match TRBD1. This CDR3 contains 15 residues. Germline V gives CDR1 SEHNR, CDR2 FQNEAQ (reference sequence). Trimming at V came to 11 bases and at J to 4 bases, leaving 12 bases not matched to a gene. CDR3 coding DNA: TGTGCCCACGACAGCGGACAGGGGTACGGAAACACCATATATTTT. This translates into CAHDSGQGYGNTIYF. The entire variable domain, with the rest obtained from reference TRBV7-9 and TRBJ1-3, is as follows: DTGVSQNPRHKITKRGQNVTFRCDPISEHNRLYWYRQTLGQGPEFLTYFQNEAQLEKSRLLSDRFSAERPKGSFSTLEIQRTEQGDSAMYLCAHDSGQGYGNTIYFGEGSWLTVV.

This clone was counted a few times. This chain connects TRBV6-6 to TRBJ2-2, with D uncertain. Germline V gene data show CDR1 as MNHNY and CDR2 as SVGAGI (reference sequence). The CDR3 covers 12 residues. V lost 7 bases and J 6 bases, leaving 9 bases between the germline ends. This CDR3 reads CASTYLAGELFF. CDR3 coding DNA: TGTGCCAGCACCTACCTCGCCGGGGAGCTGTTTTTT.

The CDR3 here is CASSGLGGGYTF. CDR3 nucleotide sequence: TGTGCCAGCAGCGGTCTAGGCGGGGGCTACACCTTC. The chain combines TRBV9 with TRBJ1-2; D gene unclear. Germline V gives CDR1 SGDLS, CDR2 YYNGEE. The CDR3 covers 12 residues. V was cut by 3 bases and J by 8 bases, with 11 bases left in between.

V is TRBV4-2 and J is TRBJ1-2; D unresolved. V was pared by 1 base and J by 6 bases, with 6 bases between. Germline V gene lookup returns CDR1 LGHNA and CDR2 YNFKEQ. The CDR3 length is 12 residues. The CDR3 here is CASSQVSDGYTF. The CDR3 DNA sequence: TGTGCCAGCAGCCAAGTTTCGGATGGCTACACCTTC.

The rearrangement uses TRBV5-1 and TRBJ2-3, with D maybe TRBD1 (6 bases). V dropped 0 bases and J dropped 3 bases, with 8 bases sitting between them. The CDR3 length is 14 residues. Germline CDR1 is SGHRS and CDR2 is YFSETQ. CDR3 protein: CASSLDRVTDTQYF. CDR3 nucleotides: TGCGCCAGCAGCTTGGACAGGGTAACAGATACGCAGTATTTT.

The chain recombines TRBV19 with TRBJ1-5; D unresolved. CDR1 and CDR2 from the germline V gene are LNHDA and SQIVND (reference sequence). V was shortened by 1 base and J by 0 bases, with 13 bases between the two germline ends. CDR3 length: 17 amino acids. CDR3 in DNA: TGTGCCAGTAGTATAGCGTTGTCGAGCTATAGCAATCAGCCCCAGCATTTT. The encoded protein is CASSIALSSYSNQPQHF.

This clone was counted once. The gene calls are TRBV5-6 and TRBJ2-5, with 9 bases lining up with TRBD2. Germline V gene lookup returns CDR1 SGHDT and CDR2 YYEEEE. Trimming took 2 bases from V and 2 from J; bases not matched to a gene: 10. The CDR3 is 17 amino acids. The CDR3 loop reads CASSLYRLAGLQETQYF. CDR3 coding DNA: TGTGCCAGCAGCTTATATAGGCTAGCGGGGCTACAAGAGACCCAGTACTTC. The entire variable domain, with the rest obtained from reference TRBV5-6 and TRBJ2-5, is as follows: DAGVTQSPTHLIKTRGQQVTLRCSPKSGHDTVSWYQQALGQGPQFIFQYYEEEERQRGNFPDRFSGHQFPNYSSELNVNALLLGDSALYLCASSLYRLAGLQETQYFGPGTRLLVL.

The CDR3 region is CASSPKGQGAVAKNIQYF. CDR3 in DNA: TGTGCCAGCTCACCCAAAGGACAGGGGGCGGTAGCCAAAAACATTCAGTACTTC. V is TRBV18 and J is TRBJ2-4, with TRBD1 matching 11 bases. The V segment lost 3 bases and the J segment 0 bases; nucleotides outside the gene matches: 7. The germline V gene encodes CDR1 KGHSH and CDR2 LQKENI. The CDR3 runs to 18 residues.

There are a few counts of this clone. The chain joins TRBV28 to TRBJ1-1; D call uncertain. The CDR3 length is 13 residues. Germline V lookup: CDR1 MDHEN, CDR2 SYDVKM. The V and J ends lost 6 bases and 4 bases respectively, with 12 bases between them. CDR3 sequence (DNA): TGTGCCAGCAGGGGCACCCTGAGCACTGAAGCTTTCTTT. Translating gives CASRGTLSTEAFF.

The CDR3 protein is CASSYLSGREQYF. CDR3 nucleotide sequence: TGTGCCAGCAGTTACCTCTCCGGCAGGGAGCAGTACTTC. The chain couples TRBV27 to TRBJ2-7; D call uncertain. Between the trimmed V and J ends, which lost 4 bases and 7 bases, there was a span of 14 bases. Looked up from germline, CDR1 is MNHEY and CDR2 is SMNVEV (reference sequence). The CDR3 loop spans 13 amino acids.

The chain combines TRBV6-5 with TRBJ2-3; 8 bases match TRBD2. Trimming took 0 bases from V and 1 from J; bases not matched to a gene: 3. CDR3 size: 16 residues. The germline V gene has CDR1 MNHEY and CDR2 SVGAGI. CDR3 protein: CASSYSAGGGTDTQYF. CDR3 coding DNA: TGTGCCAGCAGTTACTCGGCGGGGGGCGGCACAGATACGCAGTATTTT.

The chain carries TRBV29-1 and TRBJ1-1; TRBD1 agrees at 7 bases. The CDR3 runs to 14 residues. The germline V gene has CDR1 SQVTM and CDR2 ANQGSEA. V gave up 6 bases and J gave up 1 base; unmatched junction bases: 8. CDR3 in DNA: TGCAGCGTCGTACCAGGGGGTTCGAACACTGAAGCTTTCTTT. This codes for CSVVPGGSNTEAFF.